These T cell receptor beta chains were read from a single sample in a study of blood T cell repertoires in COVID-19. The repertoire was sequenced with immunoSEQ multiplex PCR; TCRdb's copy has only in-frame clones and lacks some. This sample carries hundreds of thousands of clones, less than 90% of them seen once, and the ten largest clones take under 15%. Input material: peripheral blood. The receptors here all came from a woman between 70 and 85 years old with COVID-19, enrolled during active disease. The CDR3 runs from the conserved cysteine through the conserved F or W. A D gene is named only where the DNA matches it firmly. Size values are once, few and many counts, or a class for expanded clones, and some rows have none.

clone_size	j_call	v_call	d_call	cdr3_aa	cdr3_nt
.	TRBJ1-3	TRBV30	.	CAWSQAGGNTIYF	TGTGCCTGGAGTCAGGCAGGGGGAAACACCATATATTTT
.	TRBJ1-5	TRBV6-5	.	CASRQTASSNQPQHF	TGTGCCAGCAGGCAGACAGCGTCGAGCAATCAGCCCCAGCATTTT
.	TRBJ1-2	TRBV9	TRBD1	CASSVVPLGAGGRYGYTF	TGTGCCAGCAGCGTAGTCCCCCTTGGGGCAGGGGGAAGGTATGGCTACACCTTC
.	TRBJ1-1	TRBV6-5	.	CASSRNRDLNTEAFF	TGTGCCAGCAGTCGCAACAGGGATCTTAACACTGAAGCTTTCTTT
.	TRBJ1-5	TRBV3-1/TRBV3-2	.	CASSLQGTPNQPQHF	TGTGCCAGCAGCCTACAGGGTACCCCTAATCAGCCCCAGCATTTT
few	TRBJ1-1	TRBV19	.	CASSPRRWEATEAFF	TGTGCCAGTAGTCCGCGGCGGTGGGAGGCCACTGAAGCTTTCTTT
once	TRBJ2-3	TRBV29-1	TRBD2	CSAGLSGALPRDTQYF	TGCAGCGCTGGGCTTAGCGGGGCACTCCCAAGAGATACGCAGTATTTT
.	TRBJ1-3	TRBV2	.	CASSGSGSSGNTIYF	TGTGCCAGCAGTGGGTCGGGGAGCTCTGGAAACACCATATATTTT
.	TRBJ2-3	TRBV18	.	CASGLSGTDTQYF	TGTGCCAGCGGACTGTCCGGCACAGATACGCAGTATTTT
.	TRBJ2-6	TRBV10-3	.	CAITAESGANVLTF	TGTGCCATCACAGCGGAGTCTGGGGCCAACGTCCTGACTTTC
.	TRBJ2-6	TRBV2	.	CASSAGSSGANVLTF	TGTGCCAGCAGTGCCGGGAGCTCTGGGGCCAACGTCCTGACTTTC
.	TRBJ1-6	TRBV5-4	.	CASSLDRNNSPLHF	TGTGCCAGCAGCTTGGACAGAAATAATTCACCCCTCCACTTT
few	TRBJ1-5	TRBV27	.	CASSPGVRDGQPQHF	TGTGCCAGCAGTCCTGGGGTCAGGGATGGTCAGCCCCAGCATTTT
.	TRBJ2-7	TRBV9	.	CASSPSGRAYEQYF	TGTGCCAGCAGCCCTTCCGGCAGGGCCTACGAGCAGTACTTC
.	TRBJ2-1	TRBV5-1	.	CASSLGLGLSYNEQFF	TGCGCCAGCAGCCTGGGGCTGGGGCTCTCCTACAATGAGCAGTTCTTC
.	TRBJ1-3	TRBV2	TRBD1	CASSRGQGNTIYF	TGTGCCAGCAGCAGGGGACAGGGAAACACCATATATTTT
.	TRBJ1-1	TRBV20-1	.	CTLRRGEGAFF	TGCACCCTCCGCCGGGGGGAGGGAGCTTTCTTT
.	TRBJ2-3	TRBV30	.	CAWSKGAVTDTQYF	TGTGCCTGGAGTAAAGGGGCCGTCACAGATACGCAGTATTTT
.	TRBJ1-5	TRBV15	TRBD1	CATSERKQGINQPQHF	TGTGCCACCAGCGAGCGGAAACAGGGGATCAATCAGCCCCAGCATTTT
.	TRBJ2-7	TRBV5-1	TRBD1	CASSLVGDSSYEQYF	TGCGCCAGCAGCTTGGTTGGGGACAGCTCCTACGAGCAGTACTTC
.	TRBJ2-7	TRBV6-5	TRBD1	CASSPDRGQFYEQYF	TGTGCCAGCAGCCCCGACAGGGGGCAGTTCTACGAGCAGTACTTC
.	TRBJ1-1	TRBV5-1	.	CASSLILQGWDTEAFF	TGCGCCAGCAGCTTAATATTACAGGGCTGGGACACTGAAGCTTTCTTT
few	TRBJ2-3	TRBV5-4	TRBD2	CASSNSGGTDTQYF	TGTGCCAGCAGCAATAGCGGGGGCACAGATACGCAGTATTTT
.	TRBJ2-7	TRBV27	.	CASSRFSSYEQYF	TGTGCCAGCAGCAGGTTTAGCTCCTACGAGCAGTACTTC
.	TRBJ2-1	TRBV2	TRBD2	CASSEGTIEQFF	TGTGCCAGCAGTGAGGGGACTATTGAGCAGTTCTTC
.	TRBJ2-7	TRBV7-2	TRBD2	CASSNPGGVEQYF	TGTGCCAGCAGCAATCCCGGGGGGGTCGAGCAGTACTTC
.	TRBJ1-3	TRBV28	.	CASSLQGTGNTIYF	TGTGCCAGCAGTCTCCAGGGAACGGGAAACACCATATATTTT
.	TRBJ2-3	TRBV7-8	TRBD2	CASRHIGAGGTVDTQYF	TGTGCCAGCAGACATATTGGAGCGGGGGGTACGGTAGATACGCAGTATTTT
.	TRBJ2-1	TRBV12-3/TRBV12-4	.	CASSQGYNEQFF	TGTGCCAGCAGTCAGGGTTACAATGAGCAGTTCTTC
.	TRBJ2-5	TRBV7-2	TRBD2	CASSLVRGGEETQYF	TGTGCCAGCAGCTTAGTTCGCGGGGGGGAAGAGACCCAGTACTTC
.	TRBJ1-5	TRBV27	.	CASSPLGGWGSNQPQHF	TGTGCCAGCAGTCCCCTTGGGGGGTGGGGGAGCAATCAGCCCCAGCATTTT
few	TRBJ2-2	TRBV7-2	TRBD2	CASSFRAGNTGELFF	TGTGCCAGCAGCTTCCGAGCGGGAAACACCGGGGAGCTGTTTTTT
.	TRBJ1-1	TRBV24-1	TRBD1	CATSDHRGDTEAFF	TGTGCCACCAGTGACCACAGGGGGGACACTGAAGCTTTCTTT
.	TRBJ1-2	TRBV9	.	CASSVGAGDYGYTF	TGTGCCAGCAGCGTAGGCGCCGGTGACTATGGCTACACCTTC
once	TRBJ2-7	TRBV10-2	.	CASSEREKQYF	TGCGCCAGCAGTGAGAGGGAGAAGCAGTACTTC
.	TRBJ1-6	TRBV24-1	TRBD1	CATSSRQGAENAYNSPLHF	TGTGCCACCAGCAGTCGACAGGGGGCAGAGAACGCCTATAATTCACCCCTCCACTTT
once	TRBJ2-3	TRBV4-1	TRBD2	CASSQGTRTSTDTQYF	TGCGCCAGCAGCCAAGGGACTAGGACTAGCACAGATACGCAGTATTTT
.	TRBJ2-7	TRBV7-9	.	CASSLVRAPEQYF	TGTGCCAGCAGCTTGGTCAGGGCCCCTGAGCAGTACTTC
.	TRBJ2-7	TRBV7-2	TRBD1	CASTPQGASNEQYF	TGTGCCAGCACCCCCCAGGGGGCCAGTAACGAGCAGTACTTC
.	TRBJ2-3	TRBV5-6	.	CASSSERVVGLDTQYF	TGTGCCAGCAGCTCGGAAAGAGTAGTGGGACTGGATACGCAGTATTTT
.	TRBJ2-7	TRBV6-5	.	CASSQEGGEQYF	TGTGCCAGCAGCCAGGAGGGTGGAGAGCAGTACTTC
.	TRBJ2-1	TRBV7-3	TRBD2	CASSPSGGNEQFF	TGTGCCAGCAGCCCCTCGGGGGGCAATGAGCAGTTCTTC
.	TRBJ2-2	TRBV28	TRBD2	CASSVGTSGGELFF	TGTGCCAGCAGTGTGGGGACTAGCGGGGGGGAGCTGTTTTTT
.	TRBJ2-3	TRBV3-1/TRBV3-2	.	CASSPRGTSTDTQYF	TGTGCCAGCAGTCCCCGCGGGACTAGCACAGATACGCAGTATTTT
.	TRBJ2-3	TRBV7-2	TRBD2	CASSYPGLADHTQYF	TGTGCCAGCAGCTACCCGGGACTAGCTGATCATACGCAGTATTTT
once	TRBJ1-2	TRBV5-8	.	CASSLQGNGYTF	TGTGCCAGCAGCTTACAGGGAAATGGCTACACCTTC
.	TRBJ1-2	TRBV12-3/TRBV12-4	TRBD1	CASSGDRVGYTF	TGTGCCAGCAGTGGGGACAGGGTCGGCTACACCTTC
.	TRBJ1-5	TRBV28	.	CASSLPLGGQPQHF	TGTGCCAGCAGTTTGCCCCTGGGGGGTCAGCCCCAGCATTTT
few	TRBJ1-6	TRBV28	.	CASTQEGSLRGTLHF	TGTGCCAGCACACAGGAGGGCTCCCTCCGGGGGACCCTCCACTTT